This TCR beta chain was recovered during a study of cytomegalovirus exposure and HLA in healthy donors (dated by TCRdb to about 2017). At the level of the whole study: According to a later analysis, one platform produced both the roughly 130 validation repertoires and the approximately 660 repertoires of the first cohort. The study combined high-throughput TCR immunosequencing, statistical association of individual TCRs with disease status, and machine learning to predict cytomegalovirus infection status. The study aimed to test whether cataloging public T cell receptors could reveal signatures of past pathogen exposure. Besides the first cohort of hundreds of subjects, a separate validation cohort made up of 120 different subjects was used.

Turning to this clone: What this receptor recognizes is not known. Within one base of it there is no much larger clone, and no base qualities were kept.

The V end gives up 4 bases and the J end 6 bases, leaving 12 bases in the junction not matched to a gene. Its CDR3 holds 15 amino acids, cysteine through phenylalanine. Only the CDR3 part of the read is kept: 45 bases, read in frame from the first base. Taken from the germline V gene, the CDR1 and CDR2 loops are SGDLS and YYNGEE. The paper's findings and limits, for the study overall: The classifier was reported to diagnose cytomegalovirus status with high specificity and sensitivity in both the original cohort and the validation cohort. All 110 or so repertoires were used to score co-occurrence in the validation cohort in a later analysis, because that analysis had no HLA typing for the cohort. Of the cluster scores, approximately 95% were above 0 in a later analysis, which found that TCRs clustered in the first cohort also tended to co-occur in the 95 to 150 validation repertoires. According to the authors, the approach could potentially be generalized to other disease states and immunological phenotypes. A total of roughly 160 TCR beta chains were listed by the study as associated with cytomegalovirus. A few of the identified cytomegalovirus-associated TCR beta chains were confirmed in vitro to be specific for cytomegalovirus antigens. Most TCR sequences were seen in very few donors, while some public TCRs were found in many individuals.

Separate from the roughly 630-subject first cohort, the validation cohort of about 130 subjects was the group to which the donors belonged. Library preparation used the immunoSEQ multiplex PCR assay. The original pipeline was this. A statistical classification framework was built for diagnosing cytomegalovirus status from the catalog of TCR beta chain sequences. This immuneACCESS table, as held by TCRdb, lists in-frame sequences with V and J called but not all clones. Of the missing ones, under half trace to an unresolved V gene in checked studies; the others have no known cause. V and J calls and clone size are copied from that table; D and trimming were computed from the DNA. In all, the sample holds some 130,000 clones, and approximately 84% of those were seen once. About 27% of the sample lies in the top ten.

Sequencing used PBMCs. The source of this sequence is a man in his thirties or forties in good health and CMV-seropositive. The rearrangement joined TRBV9 to TRBJ2-7; 8 central nucleotides agree with TRBD2. In nucleotides, the sequence is TGTGCCAGCAGCAACTCGGGAGCGGGAGTAGGCGAGCAGTACTTC. The encoded protein is CASSNSGAGVGEQYF.